This TCR beta chain was recovered during a study of cytomegalovirus exposure and HLA in healthy donors. Study conclusions and caveats: Some V segments could not be told apart, so they were left out, TRBV6-2 and TRBV6-3 among them. Later analysis identified 15,000 to 20,000 TCR beta sequences associated with HLA alleles, using a false discovery rate threshold of 0.05.

13 Jbeta primers and 60 Vbeta primers were used for the PCR. The protocol was immunoSEQ multiplex PCR, while the TCRdb copy is restricted to in-frame clones and leaves out a portion. The repertoire consists of more than 85,000 clones, with 69% occurring once and the leading ten covering 5.4%. CDR1 is SGHRS and CDR2 is YFSETQ in the germline V gene. With 0 bases removed from V and 5 bases from J, the gap between germline ends came to 8 bases. The CDR3 is made up of 13 amino acids. As concerns this clone: No antigen is known for it.

Donors likely had unrecorded immune exposures despite being nominally healthy when sampled. The gene calls are TRBV5-1 and TRBJ1-1; D gene ambiguous. The TCR was taken from a woman in her sixties or seventies in good health and CMV-seropositive. The sequencing sample was made of PBMCs. The CDR3 DNA follows: TGCGCCAGCAGCTTGGGTCAGGATACTGAAGCTTTCTTT. This codes for CASSLGQDTEAFF.